Listed here is a single T cell receptor (beta chain). A second 7 to 11 cycle PCR used barcoded and J-beta primers. TCRdb re-called the 5' RACE reads through MiXCR, storing one row per CDR3 protein. The table includes approximately 780,000 distinct CDR3 sequences, around a quarter detected once. This entry belongs to a study of blood T cells in healthy people across ages. The V and J ends lost 0 bases and 0 bases respectively, with 12 bases between them. Per germline, CDR1 SGHRS and CDR2 YFSETQ. This CDR3 comprises 16 residues. In addition, the sample was reused for a study of T cells of mothers and their children.

V gene TRBV5-1 combines with J gene TRBJ1-1, with D perhaps TRBD1 (5 bases). This sequence was found in a boy aged 5-17 years in good health. The sequenced material came from blood. CDR3 sequence: CASSLDGASVNTEAFF. As DNA, the CDR3 is TGCGCCAGCAGCTTGGATGGGGCCTCCGTGAACACTGAAGCTTTCTTT. Drawing the rest from reference TRBV5-1 and TRBJ1-1, the complete variable domain is KAGVTQTPRYLIKTRGQQVTLSCSPISGHRSVSWYQQTPGQGLQFLFEYFSETQRNKGNFPGRFSGRQFSNSRSEMNVSTLELGDSALYLCASSLDGASVNTEAFFGQGTRLTVV.